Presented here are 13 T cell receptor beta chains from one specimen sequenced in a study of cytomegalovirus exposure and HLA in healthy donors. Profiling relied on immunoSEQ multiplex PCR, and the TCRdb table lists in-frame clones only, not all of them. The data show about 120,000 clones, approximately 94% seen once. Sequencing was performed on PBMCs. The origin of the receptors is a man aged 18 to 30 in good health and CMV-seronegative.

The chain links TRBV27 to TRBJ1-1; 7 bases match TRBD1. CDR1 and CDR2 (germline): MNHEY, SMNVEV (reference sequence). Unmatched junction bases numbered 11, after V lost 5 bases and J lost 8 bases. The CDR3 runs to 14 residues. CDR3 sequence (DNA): TGTGCCAGCAGTGCCCGACAGGGAGTGGCAGAAGCTTTCTTT. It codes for CASSARQGVAEAFF.

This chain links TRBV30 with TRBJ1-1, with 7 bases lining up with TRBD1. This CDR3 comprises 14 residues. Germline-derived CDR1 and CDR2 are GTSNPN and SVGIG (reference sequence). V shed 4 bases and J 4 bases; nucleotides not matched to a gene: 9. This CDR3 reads CAWTQPSGGTEAFF. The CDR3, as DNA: TGTGCCTGGACCCAACCCTCAGGGGGCACTGAAGCTTTCTTT.

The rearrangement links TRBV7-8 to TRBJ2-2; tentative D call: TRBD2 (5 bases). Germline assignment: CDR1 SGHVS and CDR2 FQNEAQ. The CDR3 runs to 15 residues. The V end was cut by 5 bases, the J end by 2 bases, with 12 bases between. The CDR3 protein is CASSPSRLNTGELFF. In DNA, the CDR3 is TGTGCCAGCAGCCCATCCCGACTAAACACCGGGGAGCTGTTTTTT.

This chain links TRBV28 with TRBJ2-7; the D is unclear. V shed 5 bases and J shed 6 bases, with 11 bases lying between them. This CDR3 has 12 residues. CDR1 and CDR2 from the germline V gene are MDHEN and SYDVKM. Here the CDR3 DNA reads TGTGCCAGCAGTGAATGGGCCGGCGAGCAGTACTTC. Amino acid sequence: CASSEWAGEQYF.

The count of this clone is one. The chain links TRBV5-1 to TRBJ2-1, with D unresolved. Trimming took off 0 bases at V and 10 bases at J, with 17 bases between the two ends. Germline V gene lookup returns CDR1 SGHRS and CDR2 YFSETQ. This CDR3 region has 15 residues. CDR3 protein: CASSLARLAAEEQFF. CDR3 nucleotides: TGCGCCAGCAGCTTGGCCCGATTGGCGGCGGAGGAGCAGTTCTTC.

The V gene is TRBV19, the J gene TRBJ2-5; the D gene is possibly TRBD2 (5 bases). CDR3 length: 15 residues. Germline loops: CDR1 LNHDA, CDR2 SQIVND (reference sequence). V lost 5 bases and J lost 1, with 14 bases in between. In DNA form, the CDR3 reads TGTGCCAGTAGTCGACTCGGACTTGTCCAAGAGACCCAGTACTTC. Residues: CASSRLGLVQETQYF.

Here the CDR3 DNA reads TGCGCCAGCAGCCAAGTTAATGCGGGAGAAGATACGCAGTATTTT. This encodes CASSQVNAGEDTQYF. V and J are TRBV4-3 and TRBJ2-3; the match to TRBD2 covers 7 bases. V lost 1 base, J lost 5 bases, and 6 bases stayed unmatched. From germline, CDR1 is LGHNA and CDR2 YSLEER. This CDR3 is built from 15 residues.

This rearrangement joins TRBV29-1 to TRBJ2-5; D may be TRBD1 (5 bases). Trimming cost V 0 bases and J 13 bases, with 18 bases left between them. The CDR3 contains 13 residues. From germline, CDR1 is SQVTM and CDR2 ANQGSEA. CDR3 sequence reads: CSVEEASVGRRYF. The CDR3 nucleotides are TGCAGCGTTGAAGAAGCCTCAGTGGGGCGAAGGTACTTC.

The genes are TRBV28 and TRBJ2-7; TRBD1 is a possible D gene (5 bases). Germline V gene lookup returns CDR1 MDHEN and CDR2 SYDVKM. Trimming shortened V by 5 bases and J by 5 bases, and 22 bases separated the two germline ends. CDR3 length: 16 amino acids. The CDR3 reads CASSLEDGPQGDEQYF. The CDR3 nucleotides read TGTGCCAGCAGTCTAGAGGACGGGCCCCAAGGGGACGAGCAGTACTTC.

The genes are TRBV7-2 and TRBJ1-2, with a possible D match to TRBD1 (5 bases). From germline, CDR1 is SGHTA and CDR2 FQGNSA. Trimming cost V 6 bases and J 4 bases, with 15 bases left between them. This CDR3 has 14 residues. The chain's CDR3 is CASSNNQGLYGYTF. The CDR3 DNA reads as TGTGCCAGCAGTAATAATCAGGGTCTCTATGGCTACACCTTC.

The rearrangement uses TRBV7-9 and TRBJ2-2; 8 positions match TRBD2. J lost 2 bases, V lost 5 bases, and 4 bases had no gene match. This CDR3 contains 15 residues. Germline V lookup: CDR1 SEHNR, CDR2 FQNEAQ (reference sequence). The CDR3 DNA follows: TGTGCCAGCAGCCCGACTAGCGTTAACACCGGGGAGCTGTTTTTT. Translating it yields CASSPTSVNTGELFF.

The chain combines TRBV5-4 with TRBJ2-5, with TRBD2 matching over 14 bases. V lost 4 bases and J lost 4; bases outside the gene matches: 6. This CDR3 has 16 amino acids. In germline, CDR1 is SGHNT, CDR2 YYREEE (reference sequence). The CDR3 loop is CASSARLAGGRETQYF. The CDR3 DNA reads TGTGCCAGCAGCGCGCGACTAGCGGGAGGGCGAGAGACCCAGTACTTC. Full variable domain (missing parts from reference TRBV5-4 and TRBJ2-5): ETGVTQSPTHLIKTRGQQVTLRCSSQSGHNTVSWYQQALGQGPQFIFQYYREEENGRGNFPPRFSGLQFPNYSSELNVNALELDDSALYLCASSARLAGGRETQYFGPGTRLLVL.

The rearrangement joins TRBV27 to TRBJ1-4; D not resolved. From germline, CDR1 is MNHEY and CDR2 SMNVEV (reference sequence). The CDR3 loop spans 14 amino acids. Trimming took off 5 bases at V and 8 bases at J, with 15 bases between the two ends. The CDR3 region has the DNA TGTGCCAGCAGTCCAGTGGCCTCTTTAGAAAAACTGTTTTTT. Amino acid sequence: CASSPVASLEKLFF.